The text below deals with one TCR beta chain. This may stem from a read error, because a much larger clone lies one nucleotide away. The CDR3 extends over 14 amino acids. The germline gives CDR1 KGHDR, CDR2 SFDVKD. The data were taken from a study of neurological immune-mediated disorders. Where libraries were unsorted, they were derived from 2 million PBMCs stored at -80 degrees C. The cDNA was generated through 5'RACE incorporating 10-nucleotide random UMIs. A single run covered 15-18 subjects with over 190 million TCR-beta sequences. TCRdb redid the calling of the 5' RACE reads with MiXCR, one entry per CDR3 protein. The data show under 80,000 distinct CDR3 sequences, roughly 14% seen once.

This clonotype was obtained from a woman aged 50 to 60 in good health. The sample comprised PBMCs. The chain is built from TRBV24-1 and TRBJ2-3, with D uncertain. The CDR3 DNA is TGTTCCACCAGTGAGAGGATTAGCACAGATACGCAGTATTTT. Amino acids: CSTSERISTDTQYF.